The 12 T cell receptor beta chains below were found in one sample sequenced in a study of cytomegalovirus exposure and HLA in healthy donors. The PCR made use of 60 Vbeta and 13 Jbeta primers. TCRdb keeps only in-frame clones here, not all; method: immunoSEQ multiplex PCR. The sample carries 35,000 to 50,000 clones, roughly 60% recorded once. The specimen was PBMCs. The receptors shown here come from a human donor in good health.

This clone was seen a few times. The chain carries TRBV5-4 and TRBJ2-6; no clear D. CDR3 size: 16 residues. Per the germline V gene, CDR1 is SGHNT and CDR2 is YYREEE (reference sequence). Trimming pared 0 bases from V and 0 bases from J, leaving 7 bases between. In nucleotides, the CDR3 is TGTGCCAGCAGCTTGGCCCGAGCCTCTGGGGCCAACGTCCTGACTTTC. Its translation: CASSLARASGANVLTF.

V and J are TRBV28 and TRBJ2-3; 9 bases fit TRBD2. Per germline, CDR1 MDHEN and CDR2 SYDVKM. The junction had 9 bases not matched to a gene; V was cut back by 6 bases and J by 5 bases. The CDR3 sequence is 15 residues long. The CDR3: CASSQGGGGGDTQYF. The CDR3 DNA reads TGTGCCAGCAGCCAGGGCGGGGGGGGTGGAGATACGCAGTATTTT.

This rearrangement joins TRBV7-2 to TRBJ2-5, with D maybe TRBD1 (5 bases). Looked up from germline, CDR1 is SGHTA and CDR2 is FQGNSA. The CDR3 totals 16 residues. V lost 5 bases to trimming and J lost 7 bases, with 23 bases between them. The CDR3 sequence: CASSPPRQGDLGTQYF. The CDR3 DNA reads as TGTGCCAGCAGCCCCCCAAGGCAGGGTGACCTCGGGACCCAGTACTTC. Complete variable domain (other parts from reference TRBV7-2 and TRBJ2-5): GAGVSQSPSNKVTEKGKDVELRCDPISGHTALYWYRQSLGQGLEFLIYFQGNSAPDKSGLPSDRFSAERTGGSVSTLTIQRTQQEDSAVYLCASSPPRQGDLGTQYFGPGTRLLVL.

This clone was recorded a few times. The chain has TRBV5-1 and TRBJ1-1; D remains unclear. V shed 1 base and J shed 4 bases, with 8 bases lying between them. The CDR3 contains 13 residues. The germline gives CDR1 SGHRS, CDR2 YFSETQ. The CDR3 DNA reads TGCGCCAGCAGCTTGACAGTGGCCACTGAAGCTTTCTTT. Protein: CASSLTVATEAFF.

The genes are TRBV7-2 and TRBJ2-3; 15 bases agree with TRBD2. The germline CDR1 and CDR2 sequences are SGHTA and FQGNSA. The CDR3 extends over 18 amino acids. J was trimmed by 4 bases and V by 4 bases; bases with no gene match: 9. CDR3 amino acids: CASSSGGLAGGLSDTQYF. CDR3 nucleotide sequence: TGTGCCAGCAGCTCTGGTGGACTAGCGGGGGGGCTGTCAGATACGCAGTATTTT. Combining the CDR3 with reference TRBV7-2 and TRBJ2-3 gives the whole variable domain GAGVSQSPSNKVTEKGKDVELRCDPISGHTALYWYRQSLGQGLEFLIYFQGNSAPDKSGLPSDRFSAERTGGSVSTLTIQRTQQEDSAVYLCASSSGGLAGGLSDTQYFGPGTRLTVL.

This clone was observed a single time. This chain joins TRBV9 and TRBJ2-1; TRBD2 aligns across 10 bases. CDR1 is SGDLS, CDR2 YYNGEE, per germline. Germline trimming cut 3 bases from V and 5 bases from J; bases unmatched to any gene: 5. The CDR3 runs 15 residues. The DNA for the CDR3 is TGTGCCAGCAGCGCCGCTAGCGGGGGTAACAATGAGCAGTTCTTC. It encodes CASSAASGGNNEQFF.

This clone was counted a few times. The chain is built from TRBV5-1 and TRBJ2-7, with a possible D match to TRBD1 (6 bases). This CDR3 spans 13 amino acids. Germline lookup yields CDR1 SGHRS and CDR2 YFSETQ. The V and J ends lost 4 bases and 3 bases respectively, with 11 bases between them. The CDR3 here is CASSPGTFYEQYF. The DNA of the CDR3 is TGCGCCAGCAGCCCGGGGACATTCTACGAGCAGTACTTC.

The V and J genes are TRBV15 and TRBJ1-2; 8 bases match TRBD1. Germline V gene data show CDR1 as LNHNV and CDR2 as YYDKDF (reference sequence). The CDR3 runs 15 residues. Unmatched junction bases numbered 8, after V lost 0 bases and J lost 8 bases. The chain's CDR3 is CATSRDRTGTAGYTF. CDR3 coding DNA: TGTGCCACCAGCAGAGATCGGACAGGGACGGCCGGCTACACCTTC.

V gene TRBV9 combines with J gene TRBJ2-5; D gene unclear. Germline CDR1 reads SGDLS; CDR2 reads YYNGEE. V gave up 4 bases and J gave up 5 bases, with 18 bases separating them. This CDR3 is 15 amino acids long. The CDR3 loop reads CASSLEAASGETQYF. CDR3 coding DNA: TGTGCCAGCAGCCTGGAAGCTGCGTCCGGGGAGACCCAGTACTTC.

The rearrangement links TRBV6-6 to TRBJ1-2, with 8 bases lining up with TRBD1. Trimming removed 5 bases from V and 6 bases from J; junction bases left unmatched: 2. This CDR3 is 12 amino acids long. Germline values: CDR1 MNHNY, CDR2 SVGAGI (reference sequence). The CDR3 sequence is CASSPTGDGYTF. The DNA of the CDR3 is TGTGCCAGCAGTCCGACAGGGGATGGCTACACCTTC.

The rearrangement links TRBV7-2 to TRBJ1-5; the D is unclear. V lost 5 bases and J lost 7, with 18 bases in between. CDR3 size: 15 residues. Per germline, CDR1 SGHTA and CDR2 FQGNSA. Here the CDR3 reads CASSPLGPISQPQHF. The CDR3 DNA is TGTGCCAGCAGCCCACTTGGGCCGATATCCCAGCCCCAGCATTTT.

The chain links TRBV5-4 to TRBJ1-5; 7 nucleotides align to TRBD1. The V gene end was trimmed by 0 bases and the J gene end by 3 bases; junction bases not matched to a gene: 3. Germline loops: CDR1 SGHNT, CDR2 YYREEE (reference sequence). This CDR3 is built from 15 residues. The CDR3 region is CASSLGRGFNQPQHF. The DNA for the CDR3 is TGTGCCAGCAGCTTGGGCAGGGGGTTCAATCAGCCCCAGCATTTT.